This entry concerns a single TCR beta chain. The data stem from a study of T cell clones after liver transplantation. Germline V gene lookup returns CDR1 MNHEY and CDR2 SVGAGI. CDR3 length: 14 amino acids. V was clipped by 2 bases and J by 3 bases, with 10 bases between them. Repertoires were generated with immunoSEQ multiplex PCR, while TCRdb's copy carries only in-frame clones and drops some. The table lists approximately 68,000 clones, 80% of them singletons, with about 0.64% in the top ten. The chain uses TRBV6-5 and TRBJ1-1; tentatively, D is TRBD1 (6 bases). The sequences come from CD4+ T cells from blood, collected before liver transplant. This TCR was recovered from a human donor who received a liver transplant. The CDR3 nucleotides are TGTGCCAGCAGTTACGAGACAGGCCACACTGAAGCTTTCTTT. Encoded protein: CASSYETGHTEAFF.